The 3 T cell receptor beta chains below come from one sample, sequenced in a study of OX40 agonist ivuxolimab in advanced cancers. The assay was immunoSEQ multiplex PCR, and TCRdb's table has in-frame clones only and misses some. There are 45,000 to 65,000 clones in the sample; 70% to 90% occur only once, and around 10% lies in the top ten. The specimen was CD4+ or CD8+ T cells sorted from blood, collected in a trial of the OX40 agonist ivuxolimab. These TCRs come from an adult with an advanced solid tumor such as melanoma, head and neck, liver or kidney cancer.

The chain carries TRBV7-9 and TRBJ2-2; D possibly corresponds to TRBD2 (6 bases). The CDR3 is 16 residues long. Trimming left V 4 bases short and J 1 base short, with 13 bases between. Germline CDR1 is SEHNR and CDR2 is FQNEAQ (reference sequence). The CDR3 loop is CASSSRVAENTGELFF. DNA of the CDR3: TGTGCCAGCAGCTCGCGGGTAGCGGAGAACACCGGGGAGCTGTTTTTT.

This chain uses TRBV7-8 with TRBJ2-5, with unresolved D. The V end was cut by 4 bases, the J end by 3 bases, with 15 bases between. CDR1 SGHVS and CDR2 FQNEAQ come from the germline V gene. This CDR3 has 15 amino acids. This CDR3 reads CASSSPGGSKETQYF. The CDR3 region has the DNA TGTGCCAGCAGCTCCCCGGGTGGATCAAAAGAGACCCAGTACTTC.

The chain has TRBV29-1 and TRBJ2-1, with TRBD2 identical over 8 bases. The CDR3 covers 16 residues. The V gene's germline CDR1 is SQVTM and CDR2 ANQGSEA. Losses at the gene ends were 1 base for V and 3 bases for J; bases not matched to a gene: 8. This chain's CDR3 is CSVEGEERGSYNEQFF. CDR3 nucleotide sequence: TGCAGCGTTGAAGGAGAGGAGCGGGGGAGCTACAATGAGCAGTTCTTC.